The sequence of this T cell receptor (beta chain) was determined in a study of blood T cell repertoires in COVID-19. There are 13 residues in the CDR3. Germline V CDR1 and CDR2: SGDLS, YYNGEE. Trimming cost V 3 bases and J 6 bases, with 9 bases left between them. As handled by the study authors: Nucleated cell number was recorded as an estimate derived from reference gene primer amplification. The protocol was immunoSEQ multiplex PCR, while the TCRdb copy is restricted to in-frame clones and leaves out a portion. V, J and clone size are those of that table, while D and trimming were read from the DNA. Of 100,000 to 150,000 clones listed, approximately 80% are singletons.

The sample comprised peripheral blood. The TCR sequence derives from a man aged 35-49 years with active or convalescent COVID-19. This chain uses TRBV9 with TRBJ2-2, with TRBD2 as a possible D gene (6 bases). The DNA of the CDR3 is TGTGCCAGCAGCGCCGGGACTTCCGGGGAGCTGTTTTTT. Amino acids: CASSAGTSGELFF.